The T cell receptor (beta chain) under discussion was sequenced for a study of shared clonotypes between healthy human individuals. Worth noting for this clone: Its specificity is not known.

Whole-study findings and limits: In this cohort, only blood was sampled, and tissue repertoires likely differ.

An even split of each subset's genomic DNA across several immunoSEQ plates was performed. Some clones are missing from TCRdb's copy, which holds only in-frame ones; the method was immunoSEQ multiplex PCR. The repertoire holds roughly 510,000 clones, with over 75% as singletons. This clonotype originated in a woman aged 40 to 55 in good health. Some clones in this sample may be carry-over from other donors' samples. Sequenced sample: PBMCs.

Here the CDR3 reads CASSQVGQGGGYTF. CDR3 nucleotides: TGCGCCAGCAGCCAAGTGGGCCAGGGAGGGGGCTACACCTTC. This chain connects TRBV4-1 to TRBJ1-2; possible D gene TRBD1, 5 bases. V dropped 1 base and J dropped 8 bases, with 14 bases sitting between them. The V gene's germline CDR1 is MGHRA and CDR2 YSYEKL. The CDR3 contains 14 residues.